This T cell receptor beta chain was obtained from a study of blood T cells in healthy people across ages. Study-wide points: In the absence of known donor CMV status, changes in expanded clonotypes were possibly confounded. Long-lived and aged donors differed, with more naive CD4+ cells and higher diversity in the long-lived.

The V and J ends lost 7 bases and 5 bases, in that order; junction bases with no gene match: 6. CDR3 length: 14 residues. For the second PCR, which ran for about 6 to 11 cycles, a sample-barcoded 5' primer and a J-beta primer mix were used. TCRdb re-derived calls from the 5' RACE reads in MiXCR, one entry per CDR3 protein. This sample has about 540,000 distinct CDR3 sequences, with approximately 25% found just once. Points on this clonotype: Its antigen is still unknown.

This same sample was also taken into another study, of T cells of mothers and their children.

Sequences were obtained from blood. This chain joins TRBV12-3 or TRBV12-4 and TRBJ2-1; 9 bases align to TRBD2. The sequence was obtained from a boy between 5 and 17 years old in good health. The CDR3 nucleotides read TGTGCCAGCACTCATTCTAGCGGGGACAATGAGCAGTTCTTC. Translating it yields CASTHSSGDNEQFF.